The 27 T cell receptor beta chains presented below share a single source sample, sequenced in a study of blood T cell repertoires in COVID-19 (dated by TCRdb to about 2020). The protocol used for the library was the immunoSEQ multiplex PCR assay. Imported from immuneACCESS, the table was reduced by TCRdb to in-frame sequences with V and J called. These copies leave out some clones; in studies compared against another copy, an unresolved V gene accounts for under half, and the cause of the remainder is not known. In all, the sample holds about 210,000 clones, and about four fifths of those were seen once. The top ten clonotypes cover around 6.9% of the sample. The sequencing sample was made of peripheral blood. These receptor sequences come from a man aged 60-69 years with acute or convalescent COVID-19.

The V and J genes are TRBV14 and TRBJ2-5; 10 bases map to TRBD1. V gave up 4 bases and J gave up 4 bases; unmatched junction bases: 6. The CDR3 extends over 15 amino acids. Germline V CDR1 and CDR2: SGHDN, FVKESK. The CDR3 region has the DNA TGTGCCAGCAGCCCGGGACAGGGGCCCCGAGAGACCCAGTACTTC. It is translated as CASSPGQGPRETQYF. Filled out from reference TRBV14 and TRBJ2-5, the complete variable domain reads EAGVTQFPSHSVIEKGQTVTLRCDPISGHDNLYWYRRVMGKEIKFLLHFVKESKQDESGMPNNRFLAERTGGTYSTLKVQPAELEDSGVYFCASSPGQGPRETQYFGPGTRLLVL.

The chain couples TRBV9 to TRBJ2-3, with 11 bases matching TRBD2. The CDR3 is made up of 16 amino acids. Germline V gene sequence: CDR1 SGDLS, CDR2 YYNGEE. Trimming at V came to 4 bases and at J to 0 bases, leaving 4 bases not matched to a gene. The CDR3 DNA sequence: TGTGCCAGCAGCCCCGGGACTAGCGGCAGCACAGATACGCAGTATTTT. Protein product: CASSPGTSGSTDTQYF.

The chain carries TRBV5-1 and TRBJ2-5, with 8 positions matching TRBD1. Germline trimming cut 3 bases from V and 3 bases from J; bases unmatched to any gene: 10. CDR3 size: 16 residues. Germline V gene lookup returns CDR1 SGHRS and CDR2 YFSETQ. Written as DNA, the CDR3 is TGCGCCAGCAGCTCGCACGGACAGGGCACAGAAGAGACCCAGTACTTC. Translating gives CASSSHGQGTEETQYF.

The CDR3 protein is CATSSVHEQFF. The CDR3 DNA reads TGTGCCACCAGTTCCGTCCATGAGCAGTTCTTC. The rearrangement links TRBV24-1 to TRBJ2-1; D is ambiguous. Germline loops: CDR1 KGHDR, CDR2 SFDVKD. Trimming stripped 6 bases from V and 8 bases from J, with 7 bases between. This CDR3 spans 11 amino acids.

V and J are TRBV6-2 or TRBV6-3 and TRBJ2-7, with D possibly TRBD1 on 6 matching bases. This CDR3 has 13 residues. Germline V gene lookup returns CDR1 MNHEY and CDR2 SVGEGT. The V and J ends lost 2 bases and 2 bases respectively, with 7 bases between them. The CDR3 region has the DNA TGTGCCAGCAGTTACCGGGACACCTACGAGCAGTACTTC. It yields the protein CASSYRDTYEQYF.

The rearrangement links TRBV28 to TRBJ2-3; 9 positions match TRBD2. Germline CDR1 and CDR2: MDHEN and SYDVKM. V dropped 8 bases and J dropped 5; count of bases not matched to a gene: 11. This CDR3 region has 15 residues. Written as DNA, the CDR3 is TGTGCCAGCGTCATGTTGCGGGGGGGCCAAGATACGCAGTATTTT. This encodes CASVMLRGGQDTQYF.

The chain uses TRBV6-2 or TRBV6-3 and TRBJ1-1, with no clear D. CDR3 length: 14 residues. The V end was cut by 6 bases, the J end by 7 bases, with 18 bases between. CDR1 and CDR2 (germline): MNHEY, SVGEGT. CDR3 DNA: TGTGCCAGCAGCCCAACCTTACAGAAGATTGAAGCTTTCTTT. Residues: CASSPTLQKIEAFF.

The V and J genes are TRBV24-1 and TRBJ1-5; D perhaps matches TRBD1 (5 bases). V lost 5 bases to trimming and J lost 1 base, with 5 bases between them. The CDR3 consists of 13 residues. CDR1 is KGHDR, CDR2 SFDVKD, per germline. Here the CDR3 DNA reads TGTGCCACCAGTGCAGGGAGCAATCAGCCCCAGCATTTT. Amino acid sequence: CATSAGSNQPQHF.

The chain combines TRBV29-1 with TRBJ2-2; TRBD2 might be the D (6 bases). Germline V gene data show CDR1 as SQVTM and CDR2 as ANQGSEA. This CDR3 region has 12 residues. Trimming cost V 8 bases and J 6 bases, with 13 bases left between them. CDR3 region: CSLRLDAGELFF. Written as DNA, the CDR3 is TGCAGCTTACGACTAGATGCCGGGGAGCTGTTTTTT.

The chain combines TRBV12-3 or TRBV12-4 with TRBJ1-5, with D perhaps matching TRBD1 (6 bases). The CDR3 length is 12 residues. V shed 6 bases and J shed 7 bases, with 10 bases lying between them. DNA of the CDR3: TGTGCCAGCAGGTACAGGGAACAGCCCCAGCATTTT. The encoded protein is CASRYREQPQHF.

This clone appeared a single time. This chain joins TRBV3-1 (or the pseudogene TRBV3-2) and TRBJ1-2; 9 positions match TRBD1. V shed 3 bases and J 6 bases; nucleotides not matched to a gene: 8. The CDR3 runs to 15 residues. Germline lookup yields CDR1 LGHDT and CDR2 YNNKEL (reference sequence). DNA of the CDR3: TGTGCCAGCAGCCACCGTACAGGGGGCGTAGATGGCTACACCTTC. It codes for CASSHRTGGVDGYTF.

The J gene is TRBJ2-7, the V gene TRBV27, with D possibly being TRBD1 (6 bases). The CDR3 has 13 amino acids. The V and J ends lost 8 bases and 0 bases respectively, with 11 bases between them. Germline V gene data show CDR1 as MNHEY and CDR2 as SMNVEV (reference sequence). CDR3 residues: CASRDTTSYEQYF. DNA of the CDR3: TGTGCCAGCCGGGACACGACCTCCTACGAGCAGTACTTC.

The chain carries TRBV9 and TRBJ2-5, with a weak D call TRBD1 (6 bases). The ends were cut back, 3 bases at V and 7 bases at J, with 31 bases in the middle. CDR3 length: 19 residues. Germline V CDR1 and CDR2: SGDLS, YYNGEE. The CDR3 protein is CASSAHASVPGTILGTQYF. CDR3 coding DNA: TGTGCCAGCAGCGCTCACGCTTCGGTACCCGGGACAATACTTGGGACCCAGTACTTC.

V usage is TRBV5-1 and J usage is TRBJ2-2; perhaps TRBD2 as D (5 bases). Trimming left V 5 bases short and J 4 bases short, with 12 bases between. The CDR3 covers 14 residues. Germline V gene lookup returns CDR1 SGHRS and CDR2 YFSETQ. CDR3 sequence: CASSDLAGTGELFF. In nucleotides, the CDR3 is TGCGCCAGCAGTGACCTAGCAGGCACCGGGGAGCTGTTTTTT.

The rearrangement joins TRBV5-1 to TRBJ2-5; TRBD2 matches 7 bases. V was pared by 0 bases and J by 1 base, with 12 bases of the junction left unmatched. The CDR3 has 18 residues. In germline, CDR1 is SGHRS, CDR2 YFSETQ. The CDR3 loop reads CASSLAGRELWGQETQYF. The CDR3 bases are TGCGCCAGCAGCTTGGCCGGGCGGGAGCTTTGGGGCCAAGAGACCCAGTACTTC.

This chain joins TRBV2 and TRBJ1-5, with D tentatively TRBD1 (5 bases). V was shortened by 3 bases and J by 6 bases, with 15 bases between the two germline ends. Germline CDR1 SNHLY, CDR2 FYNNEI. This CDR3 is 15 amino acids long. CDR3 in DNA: TGTGCCAGCAGTGACGGGGGTAAAGAAGGTCAGCCCCAGCATTTT. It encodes CASSDGGKEGQPQHF.

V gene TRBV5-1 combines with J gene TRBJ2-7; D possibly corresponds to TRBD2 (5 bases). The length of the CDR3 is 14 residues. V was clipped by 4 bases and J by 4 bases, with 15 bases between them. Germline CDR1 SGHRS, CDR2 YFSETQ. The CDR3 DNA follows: TGCGCCAGCAGCCGAGAGGGAGAGAGTTACGAGCAGTACTTC. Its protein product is CASSREGESYEQYF.

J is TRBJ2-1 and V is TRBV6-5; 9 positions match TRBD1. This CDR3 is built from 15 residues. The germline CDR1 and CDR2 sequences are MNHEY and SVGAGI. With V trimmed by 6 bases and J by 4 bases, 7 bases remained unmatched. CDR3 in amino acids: CASSQDRGTYNEQFF. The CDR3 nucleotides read TGTGCCAGCAGCCAGGACAGGGGAACATACAATGAGCAGTTCTTC.

The CDR3 is CASRALAGETGELFF. The CDR3, as DNA: TGTGCCAGCAGAGCTCTAGCGGGAGAAACCGGGGAGCTGTTTTTT. This chain joins TRBV6-4 and TRBJ2-2, with 10 bases lining up with TRBD2. The CDR3 runs 15 residues. Germline V lookup: CDR1 MRHNA, CDR2 SNTAGT. Trimming took 6 bases from V and 5 from J; bases not matched to a gene: 6.

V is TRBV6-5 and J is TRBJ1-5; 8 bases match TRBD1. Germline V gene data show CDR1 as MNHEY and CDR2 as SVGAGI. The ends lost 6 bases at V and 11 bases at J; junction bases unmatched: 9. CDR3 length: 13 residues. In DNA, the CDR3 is TGTGCCAGCAGGACAGGGGCAAGGGGGACCCAGCATTTT. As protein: CASRTGARGTQHF.

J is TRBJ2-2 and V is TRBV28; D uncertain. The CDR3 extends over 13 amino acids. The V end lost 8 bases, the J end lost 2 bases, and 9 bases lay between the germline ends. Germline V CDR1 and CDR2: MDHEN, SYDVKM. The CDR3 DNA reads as TGTGCCAGCTACAGCAGTAACACCGGGGAGCTGTTTTTT. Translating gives CASYSSNTGELFF.

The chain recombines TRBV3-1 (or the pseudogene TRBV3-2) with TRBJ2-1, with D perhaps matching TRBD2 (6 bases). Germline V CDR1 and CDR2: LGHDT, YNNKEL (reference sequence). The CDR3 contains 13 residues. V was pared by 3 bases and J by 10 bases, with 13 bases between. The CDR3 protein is CASSQPGVGEQFF. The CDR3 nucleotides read TGTGCCAGCAGCCAGCCGGGGGTTGGCGAGCAGTTCTTC.

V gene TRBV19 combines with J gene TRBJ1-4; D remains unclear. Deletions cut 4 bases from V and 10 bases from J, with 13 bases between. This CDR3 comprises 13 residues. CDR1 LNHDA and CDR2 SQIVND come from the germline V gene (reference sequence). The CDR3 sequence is CASSTQREGKLFF. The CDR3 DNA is TGTGCCAGTAGTACACAGCGGGAAGGAAAACTGTTTTTT.

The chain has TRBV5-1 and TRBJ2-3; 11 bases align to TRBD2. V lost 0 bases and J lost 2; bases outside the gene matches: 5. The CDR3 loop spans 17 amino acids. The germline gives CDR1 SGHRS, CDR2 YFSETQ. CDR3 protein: CASSLGLAGGTTDTQYF. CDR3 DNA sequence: TGCGCCAGCAGCTTGGGGCTAGCGGGGGGAACCACAGATACGCAGTATTTT.

The CDR3 spells CASSQGDREMEKLFF. The CDR3 bases are TGTGCCAGCAGCCAAGGCGACAGGGAGATGGAAAAACTGTTTTTT. The chain links TRBV4-2 to TRBJ1-4, with 7 nucleotides matching TRBD1. The ends lost 1 base at V and 8 bases at J; junction bases unmatched: 7. The CDR3 is 15 amino acids. CDR1 and CDR2 from the germline V gene are LGHNA and YNFKEQ.

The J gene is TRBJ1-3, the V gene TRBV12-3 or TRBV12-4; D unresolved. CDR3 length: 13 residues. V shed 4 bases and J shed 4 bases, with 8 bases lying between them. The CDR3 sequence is CASSSGLGNTIYF. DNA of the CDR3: TGTGCCAGCAGTTCGGGTCTGGGAAACACCATATATTTT.

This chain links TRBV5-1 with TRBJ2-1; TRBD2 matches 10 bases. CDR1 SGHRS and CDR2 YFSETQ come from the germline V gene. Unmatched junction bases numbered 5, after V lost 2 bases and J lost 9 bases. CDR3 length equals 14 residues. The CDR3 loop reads CASSLAGGSSEQFF. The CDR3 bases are TGCGCCAGCAGCTTAGCGGGGGGGTCAAGTGAGCAGTTCTTC.